This T cell receptor (beta chain) was sequenced during a study of blood T cell repertoires in COVID-19. Turning to the study itself: COVID-19 samples collected from the United States, Italy and Spain covered acute and convalescent phases.

Original data processing: By means of reference gene primer amplification, nucleated cell counts were estimated. Some clones are missing from TCRdb's copy, which holds only in-frame ones; the method was immunoSEQ multiplex PCR. The V and J calls and clone size come from that table; D and trimming were worked out from the DNA. This table has fewer than 200,000 clones, 70% to 80% appearing once. The junction had 10 bases not matched to a gene; V was cut back by 4 bases and J by 1 base. Germline V gene lookup returns CDR1 SGHRS and CDR2 YFSETQ. The CDR3 length is 16 residues. The sequencing sample was made of peripheral blood. This sequence was found in a woman aged 55-70 years with COVID-19, enrolled during active disease. V and J are TRBV5-1 and TRBJ1-1; TRBD1 matches at 7 bases. CDR3 region: CASSTPDRVWNTEAFF. In DNA, the CDR3 is TGCGCCAGCAGCACCCCCGACAGGGTATGGAACACTGAAGCTTTCTTT.